A selection of T cell receptor beta chains follows, all from one sample in a study of T cell responses to AZD1222 COVID-19 vaccine. Using immunoSEQ multiplex PCR, the repertoire was profiled, and TCRdb retains in-frame clones only, with some absent. The sample records 75,000 to 95,000 clones, around 93% being singletons. Specimen: peripheral blood, collected 28 days after the second AZD1222 dose. The origin of the receptors is an adult who received the AZD1222 COVID-19 vaccine. The CDR3 runs from the conserved cysteine through the conserved F or W. D genes are given only for firm matches. The size of a clone is reported for some rows only, either as once, few or many, or as a class for expanded clones.

TRBV28	.	TRBD1	TRBJ1-2	TGTGCCAGCATAACGACAGGGTCTGGCTACACCTTC	CASITTGSGYTF
TRBV27	.	TRBD2	TRBJ2-2	TGTGCCAGCACCCAGACTAGCGGGAGCACCGGGGAGCTGTTTTTT	CASTQTSGSTGELFF
TRBV19	.	.	TRBJ1-1	TGTGCCAGTAGTATCCACTCATCCAAAAACACTGAAGCTTTCTTT	CASSIHSSKNTEAFF
TRBV24-1	once	TRBD1	TRBJ1-2	TGTGCCACCAGTGATGCCAGGGGGTTCTTCGGCTACACCTTC	CATSDARGFFGYTF
TRBV28	.	TRBD1	TRBJ2-7	TGTGCCAGCAGTTCCGGGACAGGGCGATACGAGCAGTACTTC	CASSSGTGRYEQYF
TRBV4-3	.	.	TRBJ1-6	TGCGCCAGCAGCCGGGGCTCTAATAATTCACCCCTCCACTTT	CASSRGSNNSPLHF
TRBV11-2	.	TRBD1	TRBJ1-4	TGTGCCAGCAGCCCCCTCAAGGGACAGACGGGGAAACTGTTTTTT	CASSPLKGQTGKLFF
TRBV5-1	.	.	TRBJ1-2	TGCGCCAGCAGCCCGTCCCGGGACACTCGTGGCTACACCTTC	CASSPSRDTRGYTF
TRBV7-2	.	.	TRBJ2-5	TGTGCCAGCAGCTTAAAGCTGACTAAAGAGACCCAGTACTTC	CASSLKLTKETQYF
TRBV28	.	.	TRBJ2-7	TGTGCCAGCAGTCCTAGAATTGATTACTACGAGCAGTACTTC	CASSPRIDYYEQYF
TRBV10-1	.	.	TRBJ1-5	TGCGCCAGCGAGAAGGTGAAGGGGGCCCAGCATTTT	CASEKVKGAQHF
TRBV9	.	.	TRBJ2-1	TGTGCCAGCAGCGCCCCAGGGTCGGAGCGTTACAATGAGCAGTTCTTC	CASSAPGSERYNEQFF
TRBV6-5	once	.	TRBJ1-1	TGTGCCAGCACCGCGACAGGTTGGACTGAAGCTTTCTTT	CASTATGWTEAFF
TRBV11-2	once	.	TRBJ1-6	TGTGCCAGCAAGGTACAGGGAAATCATAATTCACCCCTCCACTTT	CASKVQGNHNSPLHF
TRBV28	.	.	TRBJ1-2	TGTGCCAGCAGTTTACCCCAGGGATTCAATTATGGCTACACCTTC	CASSLPQGFNYGYTF
TRBV24-1	.	.	TRBJ2-6	TGTGCCACCCCACAGTACTCTGGGGCCAACGTCCTGACTTTC	CATPQYSGANVLTF
TRBV4-2	once	.	TRBJ1-2	TGTGCCAGCAGCCAACCCAGCAGTATCTATGGCTACACCTTC	CASSQPSSIYGYTF
TRBV6-5	.	.	TRBJ1-5	TGTGCCAGCAGTTACCGACAGAGCCCGAATCAGCCCCAGCATTTT	CASSYRQSPNQPQHF
TRBV28	.	.	TRBJ2-7	TGTGCCAGCAGCCGGGGAAAGGGGACGGTGACCTACGAGCAGTACTTC	CASSRGKGTVTYEQYF
TRBV28	.	.	TRBJ2-5	TGTGCCAGCACCATCTGGGGGGAGACCCAGTACTTC	CASTIWGETQYF
TRBV19	.	.	TRBJ1-1	TGTGCCAGTAGTATCCTAGGGGACGCAAGGAACACTGAAGCTTTCTTT	CASSILGDARNTEAFF
TRBV27	.	TRBD2	TRBJ2-7	TGTGCCAGCAGTTTCCTCGGACTAGCGGACTACGAGCAGTACTTC	CASSFLGLADYEQYF
TRBV11-2	.	.	TRBJ2-1	TGTGCCAGCAGCTTAGTGAGGGGTTACAATGAGCAGTTCTTC	CASSLVRGYNEQFF
TRBV5-1	.	.	TRBJ2-4	TGCGCCAGCAGCTTGACGGGATCTTTCATTCAGTACTTC	CASSLTGSFIQYF
TRBV27	.	.	TRBJ1-2	TGTGCCAGCAGCCCGGGCCTTAACTATGGCTACACCTTC	CASSPGLNYGYTF
TRBV6-5	.	.	TRBJ1-1	TGTGCCAGCAGTTACTCCGGCGGGACTGAAGCTTTCTTT	CASSYSGGTEAFF
TRBV3-1/TRBV3-2	.	TRBD2	TRBJ2-1	TGTGCCAGCAGCCAAGACGTCACAATACGGACTAGCGGGGACTACAATGAGCAGTTCTTC	CASSQDVTIRTSGDYNEQFF
TRBV24-1	.	TRBD2	TRBJ2-1	TGTGCCACCAGTGATCGGGTACTAGCGGGGAACAATGAGCAGTTCTTC	CATSDRVLAGNNEQFF
TRBV11-3	once	.	TRBJ2-3	TGTGCCAGCAGCTCAGGGCCATCCGCTAGCACAGATACGCAGTATTTT	CASSSGPSASTDTQYF
TRBV7-9	.	TRBD2	TRBJ2-7	TGTGCCAGCAGCTTAGTTCGGGGGGCCTACGAGCAGTACTTC	CASSLVRGAYEQYF
TRBV29-1	.	TRBD1	TRBJ2-5	TGCAGCGTTGGCAGGGGGCTCCAAGAGACCCAGTACTTC	CSVGRGLQETQYF
TRBV9	.	TRBD2	TRBJ2-1	TGTGCCAGCAGCGTAGGGCCCGGACTAGCGGGAGGCAATGAGCAGTTCTTC	CASSVGPGLAGGNEQFF
TRBV19	.	TRBD1	TRBJ1-5	TGTGCCAGTAGTACAGGGGGCGCGGGCAATCAGCCCCAGCATTTT	CASSTGGAGNQPQHF
TRBV9	.	TRBD2	TRBJ2-7	TGTGCCAGCAGCCCTGGACTAGCGGCGAGCTCCTACGAGCAGTACTTC	CASSPGLAASSYEQYF
TRBV7-2	.	.	TRBJ2-2	TGTGCCAGCAGCTGGCCGCCCGGGGAGCTGTTTTTT	CASSWPPGELFF
TRBV6-1	once	.	TRBJ1-3	TGTGCCAGCAGTGGTAGGGGTTGGGGTAACCTCTCTGGAAACACCATATATTTT	CASSGRGWGNLSGNTIYF
TRBV10-3	.	TRBD2	TRBJ2-7	TGTGCCATCAGTGAGCCGCCCCCGGGGGGCGAGCAGTACTTC	CAISEPPPGGEQYF
TRBV11-3	.	.	TRBJ1-1	TGTGCCAGCAGCTTAGATCCGGGGGTAAACGAGCCGATGAACACTGAAGCTTTCTTT	CASSLDPGVNEPMNTEAFF
TRBV6-4	.	.	TRBJ2-1	TGTGCCAGCAGTGGACAAAGCTCCTACAATGAGCAGTTCTTC	CASSGQSSYNEQFF
TRBV19	many	.	TRBJ1-3	TGTGCCAGTAGCACCACGGGGAGGGGGAGAGGAAACACCATATATTTT	CASSTTGRGRGNTIYF
TRBV6-5	.	.	TRBJ1-1	TGTGCCAGCAGTTACAGGGCGAACACTGAAGCTTTCTTT	CASSYRANTEAFF
TRBV7-9	.	TRBD2	TRBJ2-3	TGTGCCAGCAGCCCAGGACTAGCGGGAGTGGGGGGTCGAGATACGCAGTATTTT	CASSPGLAGVGGRDTQYF
TRBV9	.	TRBD2	TRBJ2-1	TGTGCCAGCAGCAAACAACCGGGACTAGCGACCAACAATGAGCAGTTCTTC	CASSKQPGLATNNEQFF